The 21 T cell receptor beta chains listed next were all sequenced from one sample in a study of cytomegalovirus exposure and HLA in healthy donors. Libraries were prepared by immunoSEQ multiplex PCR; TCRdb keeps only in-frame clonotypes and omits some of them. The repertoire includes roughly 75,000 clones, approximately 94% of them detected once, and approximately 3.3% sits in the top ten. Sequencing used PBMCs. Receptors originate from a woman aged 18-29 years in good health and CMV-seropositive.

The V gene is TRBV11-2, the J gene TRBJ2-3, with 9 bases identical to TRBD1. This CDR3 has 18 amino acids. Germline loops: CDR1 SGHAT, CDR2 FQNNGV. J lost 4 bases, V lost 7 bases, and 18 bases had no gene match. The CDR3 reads CASNQGRGTGFRADTQYF. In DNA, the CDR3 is TGTGCCAGCAACCAGGGAAGGGGGACAGGGTTTAGGGCAGATACGCAGTATTTT.

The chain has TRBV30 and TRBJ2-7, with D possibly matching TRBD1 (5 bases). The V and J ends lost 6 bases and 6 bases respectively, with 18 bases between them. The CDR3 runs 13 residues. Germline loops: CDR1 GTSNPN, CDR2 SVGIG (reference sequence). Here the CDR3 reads CACIKGQGTEQYF. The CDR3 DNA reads TGTGCCTGCATCAAGGGGCAGGGCACCGAGCAGTACTTC.

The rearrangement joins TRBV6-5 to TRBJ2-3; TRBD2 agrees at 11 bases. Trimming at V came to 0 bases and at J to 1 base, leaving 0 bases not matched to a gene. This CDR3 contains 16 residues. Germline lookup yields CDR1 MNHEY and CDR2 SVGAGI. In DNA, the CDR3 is TGTGCCAGCAGTTACTCGGGACTAGCGGGCACAGATACGCAGTATTTT. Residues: CASSYSGLAGTDTQYF.

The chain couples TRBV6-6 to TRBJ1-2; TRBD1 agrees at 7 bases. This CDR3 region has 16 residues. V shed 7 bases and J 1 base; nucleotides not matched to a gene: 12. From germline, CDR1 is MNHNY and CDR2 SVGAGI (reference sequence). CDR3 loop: CASTVRRTGLNYGYTF. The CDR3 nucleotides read TGTGCCAGCACCGTCCGGAGGACAGGCCTTAACTATGGCTACACCTTC.

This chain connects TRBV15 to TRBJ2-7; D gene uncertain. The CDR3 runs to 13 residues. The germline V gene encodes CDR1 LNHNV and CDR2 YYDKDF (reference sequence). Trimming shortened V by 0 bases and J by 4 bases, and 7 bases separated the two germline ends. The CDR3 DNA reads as TGTGCCACCAGCAGAGATGAGAGTTACGAGCAGTACTTC. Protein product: CATSRDESYEQYF.

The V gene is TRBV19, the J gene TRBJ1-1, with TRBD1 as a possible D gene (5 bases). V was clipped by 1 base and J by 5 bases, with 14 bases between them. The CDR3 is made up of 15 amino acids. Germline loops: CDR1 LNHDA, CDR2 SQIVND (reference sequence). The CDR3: CASSIAAGRGTEAFF. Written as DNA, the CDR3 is TGTGCCAGTAGTATAGCGGCGGGGCGCGGGACTGAAGCTTTCTTT.

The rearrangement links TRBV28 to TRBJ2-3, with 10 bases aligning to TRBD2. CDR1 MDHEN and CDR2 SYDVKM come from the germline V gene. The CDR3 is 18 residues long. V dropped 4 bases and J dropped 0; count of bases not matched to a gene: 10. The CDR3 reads CASSSRRSTSGSTDTQYF. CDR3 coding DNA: TGTGCCAGCAGTTCACGGAGGTCGACTAGCGGGAGCACAGATACGCAGTATTTT.

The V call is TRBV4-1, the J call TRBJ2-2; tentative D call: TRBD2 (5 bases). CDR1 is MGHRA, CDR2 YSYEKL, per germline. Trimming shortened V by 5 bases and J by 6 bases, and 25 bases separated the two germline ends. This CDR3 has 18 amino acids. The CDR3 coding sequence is TGCGCCAGCAGCTCCCGGACTTATTACCGCCCGAAGGCCGGGGAGCTGTTTTTT. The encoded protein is CASSSRTYYRPKAGELFF.

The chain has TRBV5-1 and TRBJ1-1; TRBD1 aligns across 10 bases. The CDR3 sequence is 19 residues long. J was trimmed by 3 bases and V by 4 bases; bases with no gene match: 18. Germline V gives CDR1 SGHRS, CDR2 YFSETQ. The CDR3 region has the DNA TGCGCCAGCAGCCCGATTGCGGCGACAGGGGGCGCTGGGGACACTGAAGCTTTCTTT. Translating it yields CASSPIAATGGAGDTEAFF.

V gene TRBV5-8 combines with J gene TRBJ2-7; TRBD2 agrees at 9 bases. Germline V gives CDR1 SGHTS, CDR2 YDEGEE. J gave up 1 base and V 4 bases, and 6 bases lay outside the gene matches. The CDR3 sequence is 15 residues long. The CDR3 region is CASSLWTSASYEQYF. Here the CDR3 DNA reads TGTGCCAGCAGCCTGTGGACTAGCGCATCCTACGAGCAGTACTTC.

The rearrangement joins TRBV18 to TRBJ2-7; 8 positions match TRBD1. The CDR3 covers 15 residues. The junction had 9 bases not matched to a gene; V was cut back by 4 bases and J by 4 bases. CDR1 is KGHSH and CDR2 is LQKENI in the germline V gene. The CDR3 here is CASSRGGTGLYEQYF. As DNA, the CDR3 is TGTGCCAGCTCACGAGGTGGGACAGGACTATACGAGCAGTACTTC.

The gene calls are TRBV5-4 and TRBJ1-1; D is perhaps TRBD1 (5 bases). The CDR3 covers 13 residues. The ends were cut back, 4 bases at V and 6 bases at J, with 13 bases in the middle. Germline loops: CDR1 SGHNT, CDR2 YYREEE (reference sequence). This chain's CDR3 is CASSPDMTAEAFF. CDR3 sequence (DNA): TGTGCCAGCAGCCCGGACATGACCGCTGAAGCTTTCTTT.

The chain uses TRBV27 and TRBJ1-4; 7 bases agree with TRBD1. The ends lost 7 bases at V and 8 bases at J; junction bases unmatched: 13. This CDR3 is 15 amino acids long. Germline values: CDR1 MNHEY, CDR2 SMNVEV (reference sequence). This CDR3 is CASTLRAGGREKLFF. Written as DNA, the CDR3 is TGTGCCAGCACCCTCAGGGCAGGGGGAAGAGAAAAACTGTTTTTT.

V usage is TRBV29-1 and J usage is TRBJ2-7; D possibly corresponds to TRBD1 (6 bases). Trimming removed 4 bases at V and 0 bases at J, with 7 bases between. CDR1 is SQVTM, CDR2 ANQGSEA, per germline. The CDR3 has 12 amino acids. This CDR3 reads CSVGQASYEQYF. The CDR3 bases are TGCAGCGTTGGACAGGCCTCCTACGAGCAGTACTTC.

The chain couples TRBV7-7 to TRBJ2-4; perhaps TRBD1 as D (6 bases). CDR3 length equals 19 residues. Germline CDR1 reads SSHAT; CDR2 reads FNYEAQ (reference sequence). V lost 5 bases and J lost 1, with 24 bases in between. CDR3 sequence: CASSESRATGIKAKNIQYF. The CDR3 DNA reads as TGTGCCAGCAGCGAAAGCAGAGCAACAGGGATAAAGGCCAAAAACATTCAGTACTTC.

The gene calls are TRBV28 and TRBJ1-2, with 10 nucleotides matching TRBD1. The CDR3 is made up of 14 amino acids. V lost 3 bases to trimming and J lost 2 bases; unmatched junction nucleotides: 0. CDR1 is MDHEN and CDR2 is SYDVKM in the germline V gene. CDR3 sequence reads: CASSLGQGNYGYTF. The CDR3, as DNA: TGTGCCAGCAGTTTGGGACAGGGGAACTATGGCTACACCTTC.

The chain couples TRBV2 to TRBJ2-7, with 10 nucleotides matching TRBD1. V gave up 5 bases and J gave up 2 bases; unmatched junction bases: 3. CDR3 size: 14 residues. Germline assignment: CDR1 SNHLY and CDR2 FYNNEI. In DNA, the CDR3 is TGTGCCAGCAGTCGGGACAGGGGTCCCTACGAGCAGTACTTC. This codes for CASSRDRGPYEQYF.

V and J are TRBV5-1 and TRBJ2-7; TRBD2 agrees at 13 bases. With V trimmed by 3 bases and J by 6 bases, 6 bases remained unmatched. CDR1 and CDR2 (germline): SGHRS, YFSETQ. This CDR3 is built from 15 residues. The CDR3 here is CASSSGLAGVGEQYF. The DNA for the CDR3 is TGCGCCAGCAGCTCAGGACTAGCGGGGGTAGGCGAGCAGTACTTC.

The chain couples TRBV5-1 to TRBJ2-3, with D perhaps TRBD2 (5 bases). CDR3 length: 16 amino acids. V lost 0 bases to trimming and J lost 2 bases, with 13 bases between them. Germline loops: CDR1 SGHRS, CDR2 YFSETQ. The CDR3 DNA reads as TGCGCCAGCAGCTTGGACGAGCGGCGAGCCACAGATACGCAGTATTTT. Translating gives CASSLDERRATDTQYF.

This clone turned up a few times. The CDR3 sequence is CASSFIQGDEAFF. In DNA form, the CDR3 reads TGTGCCAGCAGCTTCATCCAGGGGGACGAAGCTTTCTTT. The J gene is TRBJ1-1, the V gene TRBV5-4, with 7 bases lining up with TRBD1. CDR3 size: 13 residues. V trimming: 2 bases; J trimming: 8 bases; junction bases outside the gene matches: 6. Germline V gene sequence: CDR1 SGHNT, CDR2 YYREEE (reference sequence).

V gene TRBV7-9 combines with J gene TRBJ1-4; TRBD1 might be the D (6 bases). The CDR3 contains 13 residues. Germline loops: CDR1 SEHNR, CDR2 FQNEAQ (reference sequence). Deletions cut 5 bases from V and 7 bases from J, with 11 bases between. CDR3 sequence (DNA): TGTGCCAGCAGCCCAGGGGCGGTTGAAAAACTGTTTTTT. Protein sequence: CASSPGAVEKLFF.